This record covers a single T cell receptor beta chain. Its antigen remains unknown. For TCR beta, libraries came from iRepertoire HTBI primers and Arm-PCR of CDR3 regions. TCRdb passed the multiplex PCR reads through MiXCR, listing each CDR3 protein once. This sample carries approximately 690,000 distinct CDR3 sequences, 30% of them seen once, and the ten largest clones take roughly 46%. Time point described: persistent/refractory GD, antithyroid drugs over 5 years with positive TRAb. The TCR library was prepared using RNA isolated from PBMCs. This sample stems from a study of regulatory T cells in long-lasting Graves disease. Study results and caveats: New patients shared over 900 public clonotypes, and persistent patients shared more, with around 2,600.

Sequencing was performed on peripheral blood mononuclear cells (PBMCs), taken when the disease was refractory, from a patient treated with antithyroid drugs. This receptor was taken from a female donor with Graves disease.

The chain's CDR3 is CASTVSSLEGPQHF. The CDR3 region has the DNA TGTGCCAGTACAGTATCCAGCCTCGAGGGGCCCCAGCATTTT. This chain uses TRBV19 with TRBJ1-5; no clear D. This CDR3 is 14 amino acids long. V was pared by 7 bases and J by 9 bases, with 19 bases between. Germline V lookup: CDR1 LNHDA, CDR2 SQIVND (reference sequence).